This TCR beta chain was profiled in a study of blood T cell repertoires in COVID-19 (dated by TCRdb to 2020 to 2021). About the study as a whole: The collaborator samples originated in the United States, Italy and Spain and spanned the acute and convalescent phases of COVID-19. Where available, HLA class I and class II types were obtained from metadata supplied by the sample provider rather than from assay-based typing. The prospective study material was composed of cDNA or gDNA derived from T cells, B-cell-depleted T cells, or PBMCs. The dataset comprised deeply sampled blood TCRbeta repertoires from subjects exposed to, actively infected with, or recovered from COVID-19. A freely available public database, intended as a resource for researchers studying the immune response to SARS-CoV-2, is where the repertoires were released. Samples were obtained from the ongoing ImmuneRACE study (first 160 participants) and from over 1,000 subjects provided by 6 global collaborators. Sample metadata almost always included a de-identified subject ID, COVID-19 status, age in years and sex.

The immunoSEQ Assay, a bias-controlled multiplex PCR, was used to amplify TCRbeta CDR3 regions from genomic DNA. Turning to the authors' computational methods: Nucleated cell counts per sample were estimated from amplification of reference gene primers within the assay. Sequence reads were collapsed and filtered to measure the absolute abundance of every unique TCRbeta CDR3 rearrangement. For each sample, productive Simpson clonality was calculated as the square root of Simpson's diversity index across productive rearrangements. Not all clones reach the TCRdb copy of this immuneACCESS table, which keeps in-frame sequences only. Checked studies attribute under half of the gap to unresolved V genes and leave the rest unexplained. Clone size and V and J calls were adopted from that table, with D and trimming inferred from the DNA. The sample has some 220,000 clones on record, roughly 81% of them singletons. Of the sample, 2.9% falls within the top ten clones.

This clone has a handful of counts. Its antigen target is currently unknown. Nothing much larger sits one base from this clone, and base qualities are not available. Samples from volunteer blood donors who had recovered from COVID-19 were contributed by a second Seattle source. Each collaborating institution followed its own protocols to collect whole blood in K2EDTA tubes. Collaborator samples were shipped for TCRbeta analysis as frozen whole blood, isolated PBMCs, or DNA extracted from either sample type. On the study overall, not on this receptor specifically: The amount of clinical and demographic metadata varied by source and participant and was provided uncurated.

The receptor comes from a man aged 45-60 years who had recovered from COVID-19. Sequencing was carried out using peripheral blood.

The sequence in DNA is TGTGCCAGCAGCAACCTACAGGGAGAAAAACTGTTTTTT. It codes for CASSNLQGEKLFF. The rearranged chain carries TRBV5-4 and TRBJ1-4; TRBD1 could be the D gene, as 6 bases match. A distance of 12 bases separates the germline ends of V and J, which lose 4 bases and 8 bases respectively. Based on the germline V gene (reference sequence), the CDR1 and CDR2 sequences are SGHNT and YYREEE. The CDR3 contains 13 residues, cysteine and phenylalanine counted. CDR3 DNA is the only sequence kept; it has 39 bases, read in frame from the first base.